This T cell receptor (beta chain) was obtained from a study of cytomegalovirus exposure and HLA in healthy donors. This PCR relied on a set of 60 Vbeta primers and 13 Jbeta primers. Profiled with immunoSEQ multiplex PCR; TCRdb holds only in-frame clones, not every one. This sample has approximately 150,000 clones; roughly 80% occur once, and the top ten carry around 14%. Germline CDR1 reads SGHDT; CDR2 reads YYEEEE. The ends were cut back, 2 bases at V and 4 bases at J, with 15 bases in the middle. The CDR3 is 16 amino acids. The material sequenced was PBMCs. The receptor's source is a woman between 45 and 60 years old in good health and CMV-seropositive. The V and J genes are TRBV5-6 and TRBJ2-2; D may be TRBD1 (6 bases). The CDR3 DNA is TGTGCCAGCAGCTTTCCGGCAGGGGCAGTCACCGGGGAGCTGTTTTTT. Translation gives CASSFPAGAVTGELFF.